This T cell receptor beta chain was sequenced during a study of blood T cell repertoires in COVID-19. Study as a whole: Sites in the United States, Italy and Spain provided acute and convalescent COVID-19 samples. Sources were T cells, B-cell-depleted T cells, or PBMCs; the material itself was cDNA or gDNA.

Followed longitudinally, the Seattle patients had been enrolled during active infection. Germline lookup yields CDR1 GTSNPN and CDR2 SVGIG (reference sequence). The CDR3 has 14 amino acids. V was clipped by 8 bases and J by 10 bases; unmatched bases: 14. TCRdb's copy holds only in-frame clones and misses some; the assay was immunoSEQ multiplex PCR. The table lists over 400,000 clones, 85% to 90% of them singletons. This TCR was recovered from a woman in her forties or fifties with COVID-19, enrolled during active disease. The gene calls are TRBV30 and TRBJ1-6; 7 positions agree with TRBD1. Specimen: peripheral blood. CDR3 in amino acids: CAGHPTGMNSPLHF. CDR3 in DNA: TGTGCCGGACATCCGACAGGGATGAACTCACCCCTCCACTTT.